The T cell receptor beta chain described here comes from a study of shared clonotypes between healthy human individuals. The CDR3 has 14 amino acids. V was clipped by 0 bases and J by 4 bases, with 8 bases between them. Method: immunoSEQ multiplex PCR; TCRdb's copy keeps in-frame clones and lacks some. The table lists around 1.1 million clones, approximately 75% of them singletons, with 0.89% in the top ten. This receptor was obtained from a man aged 18 to 30 in good health. Some clones in this sample may be carry-over from other donors' samples. This sequence joins TRBV5-3 and TRBJ1-3; D may be TRBD1 (6 bases). TRBV5-3 is classed as an ORF, of uncertain function. The sample was memory CD4+ T cells from PBMCs. Subset in this sample: CD45RA-negative fraction. CDR3 DNA sequence: TGTGCCAGAAGCTTGGACGGACAGGGAAACACCATATATTTT. Its protein product is CARSLDGQGNTIYF.